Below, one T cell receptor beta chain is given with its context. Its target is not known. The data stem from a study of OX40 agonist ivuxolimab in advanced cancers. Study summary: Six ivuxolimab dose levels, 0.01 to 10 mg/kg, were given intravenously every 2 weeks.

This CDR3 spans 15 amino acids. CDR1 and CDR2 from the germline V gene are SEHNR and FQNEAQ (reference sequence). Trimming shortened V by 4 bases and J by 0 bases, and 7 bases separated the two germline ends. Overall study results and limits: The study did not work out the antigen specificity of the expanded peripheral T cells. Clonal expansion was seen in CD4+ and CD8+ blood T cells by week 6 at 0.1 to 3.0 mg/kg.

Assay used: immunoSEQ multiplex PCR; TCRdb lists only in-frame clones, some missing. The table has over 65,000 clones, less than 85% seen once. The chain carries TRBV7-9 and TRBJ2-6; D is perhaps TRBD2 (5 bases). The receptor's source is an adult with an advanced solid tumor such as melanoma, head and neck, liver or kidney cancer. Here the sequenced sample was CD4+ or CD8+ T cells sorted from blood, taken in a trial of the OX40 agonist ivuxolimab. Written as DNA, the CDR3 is TGTGCCAGCAGCTCGGACTTCTCTGGGGCCAACGTCCTGACTTTC. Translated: CASSSDFSGANVLTF.